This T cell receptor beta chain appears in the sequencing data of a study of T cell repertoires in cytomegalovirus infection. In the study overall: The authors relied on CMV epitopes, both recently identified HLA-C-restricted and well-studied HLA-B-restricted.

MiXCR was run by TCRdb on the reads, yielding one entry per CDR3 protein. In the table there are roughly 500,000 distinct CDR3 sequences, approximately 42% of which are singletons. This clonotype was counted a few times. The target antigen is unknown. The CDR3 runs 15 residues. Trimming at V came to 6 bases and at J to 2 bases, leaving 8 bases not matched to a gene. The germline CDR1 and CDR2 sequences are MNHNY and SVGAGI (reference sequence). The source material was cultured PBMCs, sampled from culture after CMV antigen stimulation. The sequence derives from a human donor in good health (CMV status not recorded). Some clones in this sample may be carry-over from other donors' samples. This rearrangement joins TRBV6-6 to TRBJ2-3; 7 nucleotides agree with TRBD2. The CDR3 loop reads CASSRLARDTDTQYF. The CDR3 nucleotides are TGTGCCAGCAGCCGACTAGCTAGGGACACAGATACGCAGTATTTT.